This entry lists 10 T cell receptor beta chains sequenced from one sample in a study of long-term antiretroviral therapy in people with HIV. The immunoSEQ assay was v3.0, run at survey level. Using immunoSEQ multiplex PCR, the repertoire was profiled, and TCRdb retains in-frame clones only, with some absent. The table includes 20,000 or so clones, 60% to 85% detected once. Sample: unsorted PBMCs, taken at the start of antiretroviral therapy, before treatment. The receptor source for this set is a man aged 18 to 30 with HIV.

This rearrangement joins TRBV19 to TRBJ1-5; D is ambiguous. CDR3 length: 14 amino acids. The V gene's germline CDR1 is LNHDA and CDR2 SQIVND (reference sequence). V lost 7 bases, J lost 6 bases, and 16 bases lay in between. CDR3 residues: CASNEDKMGQPQHF. The CDR3, as DNA: TGTGCCAGTAATGAAGACAAGATGGGTCAGCCCCAGCATTTT. The full variable domain, rest sourced from reference TRBV19 and TRBJ1-5, is DGGITQSPKYLFRKEGQNVTLSCEQNLNHDAMYWYRQDPGQGLRLIYYSQIVNDFQKGDIAEGYSVSREKKESFPLTVTSAQKNPTAFYLCASNEDKMGQPQHFGDGTRLSIL.

The chain links TRBV12-2 to TRBJ2-7; the DNA was not used to check the table's D call, TRBD1. TRBV12-2 is termed a pseudogene. The CDR3 consists of 12 residues. The CDR3 coding sequence is TGTGCAAGTCGCTTTACAGGGGCCGAGCAGTACTTC. Encoded protein: CASRFTGAEQYF.

The chain carries TRBV7-9 and TRBJ2-2; D is unclear. CDR3 length: 13 amino acids. Per germline, CDR1 SEHNR and CDR2 FQNEAQ (reference sequence). The V end lost 1 base, the J end lost 6 bases, and 6 bases lay between the germline ends. The CDR3 sequence is CASSLDGSGELFF. CDR3 in DNA: TGTGCCAGCAGCTTAGACGGATCCGGGGAGCTGTTTTTT.

This clone has only one observation. The DNA for the CDR3 is TGCAGCGTAAACCCCGGGGGGGGAAATGAGCAGTTCTTC. Its protein is CSVNPGGGNEQFF. The chain combines TRBV29-1 with TRBJ2-1, with 8 bases matching TRBD2. The V segment lost 6 bases and the J segment 7 bases; nucleotides outside the gene matches: 8. The V gene's germline CDR1 is SQVTM and CDR2 ANQGSEA. The CDR3 loop spans 13 amino acids.

Comment on this clone: Distinct nucleotide sequences in the sample also encode this CDR3. The rearrangement uses TRBV6-5 and TRBJ2-6, with a possible D match to TRBD2 (5 bases). The germline V and J ends were trimmed by 6 bases and 0 bases, with 9 bases remaining between them. In germline, CDR1 is MNHEY, CDR2 SVGAGI. This CDR3 has 15 residues. For the CDR3, the DNA is TGTGCCAGCAGGAGCGGCAGCTCTGGGGCCAACGTCCTGACTTTC. Encoded protein: CASRSGSSGANVLTF.

This clone appeared a single time. The rearrangement uses TRBV19 and TRBJ2-3; tentatively, D is TRBD1 (6 bases). Germline-derived CDR1 and CDR2 are LNHDA and SQIVND (reference sequence). V lost 3 bases, J lost 5 bases, and 12 bases lay in between. The CDR3 is 14 residues long. CDR3 loop: CASSIQGRGDTQYF. Here the CDR3 DNA reads TGTGCCAGTAGTATCCAGGGCAGGGGAGATACGCAGTATTTT.

The chain has TRBV7-9 and TRBJ2-1; 7 bases are a match to TRBD2. The trim removed 4 bases at V and 5 bases at J, leaving 8 bases unmatched. Germline CDR1 and CDR2: SEHNR and FQNEAQ (reference sequence). This CDR3 is 15 amino acids long. CDR3 loop: CASSSGLEAHNEQFF. As DNA, the CDR3 is TGTGCCAGCAGCTCCGGACTAGAAGCTCACAATGAGCAGTTCTTC.

The CDR3 is CASSFPSSGSSYNEQFF. The CDR3 DNA sequence: TGTGCCAGCAGTTTTCCGTCTAGCGGCAGCTCCTACAATGAGCAGTTCTTC. This sequence joins TRBV28 and TRBJ2-1, with 7 bases that match TRBD2. The CDR3 has 17 amino acids. Germline trimming cut 3 bases from V and 0 bases from J; bases unmatched to any gene: 8. Germline CDR1 and CDR2: MDHEN and SYDVKM.

CDR3 DNA sequence: TGCAGCGTTGATTTCGGGGGAGAAAACATTCAGTACTTC. It translates to CSVDFGGENIQYF. V usage is TRBV29-1 and J usage is TRBJ2-4; TRBD2 might be the D (6 bases). Trimming shortened V by 3 bases and J by 5 bases, and 11 bases separated the two germline ends. The CDR3 covers 13 residues. Germline CDR1 is SQVTM and CDR2 is ANQGSEA. The full variable domain, completed using reference TRBV29-1 and TRBJ2-4, is SAVISQKPSRDICQRGTSLTIQCQVDSQVTMMFWYRQQPGQSLTLIATANQGSEATYESGFVIDKFPISRPNLTFSTLTVSNMSPEDSSIYLCSVDFGGENIQYFGAGTRLSVL.

The V call is TRBV11-2, the J call TRBJ2-5; no definite D call. V lost 3 bases to trimming and J lost 5 bases, with 4 bases between them. The CDR3 sequence is 11 residues long. Germline V gene data show CDR1 as SGHAT and CDR2 as FQNNGV. CDR3 amino acids: CASSFTETQYF. CDR3 in DNA: TGTGCCAGCAGCTTCACCGAGACCCAGTACTTC.